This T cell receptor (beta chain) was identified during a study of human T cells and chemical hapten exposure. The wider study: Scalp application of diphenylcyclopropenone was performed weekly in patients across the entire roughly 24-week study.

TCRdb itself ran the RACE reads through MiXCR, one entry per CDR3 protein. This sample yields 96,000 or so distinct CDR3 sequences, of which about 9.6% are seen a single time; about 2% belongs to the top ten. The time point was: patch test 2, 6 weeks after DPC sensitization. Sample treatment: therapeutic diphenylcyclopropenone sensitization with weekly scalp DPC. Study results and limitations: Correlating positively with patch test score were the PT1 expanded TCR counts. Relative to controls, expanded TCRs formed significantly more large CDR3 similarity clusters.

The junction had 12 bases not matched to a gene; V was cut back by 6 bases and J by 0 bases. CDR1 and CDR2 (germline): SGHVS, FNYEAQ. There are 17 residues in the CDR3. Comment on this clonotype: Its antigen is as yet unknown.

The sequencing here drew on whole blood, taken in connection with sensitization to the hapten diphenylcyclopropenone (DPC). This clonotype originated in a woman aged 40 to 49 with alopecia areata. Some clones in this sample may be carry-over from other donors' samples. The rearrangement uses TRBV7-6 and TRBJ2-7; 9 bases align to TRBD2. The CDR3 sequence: CASSFGGPSGASYEQYF. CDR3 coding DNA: TGTGCCAGCAGTTTCGGGGGGCCTAGCGGGGCCTCCTACGAGCAGTACTTC.